This T cell receptor beta chain was found in a study of cytomegalovirus exposure and HLA in healthy donors. Study-wide findings and caveats: Usually a TCR sequence was rare, but some public TCRs were found in many donors.

Use of 60 Vbeta and 13 Jbeta primers characterized the PCR. The repertoire was sequenced with immunoSEQ multiplex PCR; TCRdb's copy has only in-frame clones and lacks some. This table holds about 140,000 clones, about 77% found once. The CDR3 runs 15 residues. Germline V lookup: CDR1 SGHNT, CDR2 YYREEE (reference sequence). Of note for this clone: Its antigen is not known.

The sequence derives from a female donor in good health and CMV-seronegative. The sample taken for sequencing was PBMCs. The V gene is TRBV5-4, the J gene TRBJ2-5; 9 bases are shared with TRBD1. Gene TRBJ2-7 matches the end of the DNA better, so the J call may be wrong. The CDR3 DNA sequence: TGTGCCAGCAGCGTCGCCCACGGACAGGGGTACGAGCAGTACTTC. Encoded protein: CASSVAHGQGYEQYF.